This T cell receptor (beta chain) was sequenced in a study of CXCR3-negative and CXCR3-positive naive CD8 T cells. Preparation of TRB cDNA libraries relied on 5' RACE carrying UMI labels. TCRdb processed the 5' RACE reads again and assigns one entry to each CDR3 protein, with no DNA. Its listing shows about 6,000 distinct CDR3 sequences. The germline V gene encodes CDR1 SQVTM and CDR2 ANQGSEA. This CDR3 is built from 16 residues. Regarding the study as a whole: Once cells were cryopreserved, CXCR3 expression went down partly, and most assays used fresh PBMCs. Naive cells used TRBV-TRBJ genes in much the same way whether CXCR3-negative or CXCR3-positive; memory cells did not. Higher TRB CDR3 hydrophobicity marked CXCR3-positive naive cells relative to CXCR3-negative naive cells.

Comment on this clonotype: Its antigen is not identified.

The sequence was obtained from a human donor in good health. Some clones in this sample may be carry-over from other donors' samples. The sequenced sample was naive CXCR3+ CD8+ T cells from blood. Subset noted: CD45RO-CCR7+CD27+CD95- naive CD8+ T cells expressing CXCR3 (TNR3+). The rearrangement joins TRBV29-1 to TRBJ2-1; TCRdb picks TRBD2, but there is no DNA to check that call. Here the CDR3 reads CSAGGASDRSYNEQFF.